This T cell receptor beta chain emerged from a study of T cells after yellow fever vaccination. Looking at the study overall: Fractions of low cell number were prepared using SMART-Seq v4 Ultra Low Input.

TCRdb re-derived calls from the 5' RACE reads in MiXCR, one entry per CDR3 protein. The sample carries some 600,000 distinct CDR3 sequences, around 17% recorded once. Germline CDR1 and CDR2: MNHEY and SVGEGT. The CDR3 extends over 15 amino acids. Trimming stripped 6 bases from V and 2 bases from J, with 15 bases between. This chain connects TRBV6-2 or TRBV6-3 to TRBJ2-3; no reliable D call. This clonotype was obtained from a man in his late teens or twenties who received the YFV17D yellow fever vaccine. The input for sequencing was PBMCs, taken less than 6 days after the first yellow fever vaccination. The CDR3 DNA reads TGTGCCAGCAGACCGCCGACCAAGCCCACAGATACGCAGTATTTT. Its protein is CASRPPTKPTDTQYF.